This TCR beta chain was identified during a study of molecular identifiers for immune sequencing clone quantification. This CDR3 has 18 amino acids. The V gene's germline CDR1 is ENHRY and CDR2 SYGVKD. V gave up 0 bases and J gave up 2 bases; unmatched junction bases: 11. From the PCR reads, TCRdb called clonotypes with MiXCR, one entry per CDR3 protein. The data show 85,000 to 90,000 distinct CDR3 sequences, approximately 25% seen once. The chain uses TRBV10-3 and TRBJ2-3, with TRBD2 matching over 7 bases. The sample taken for sequencing was naive CD8+ T cells from blood, with Jurkat cell RNA spiked in. Subset defined: FACS-sorted CD8+CD4-CCR7+CD45RA+ naive T cells. This TCR was sampled from a human donor in good health. Some libraries in this study had Jurkat cell RNA spiked in. The CDR3 DNA sequence: TGTGCCATCAGTGAGTCGACTCGTGCTAGCGGCGTCACAGATACGCAGTATTTT. Translation gives CAISESTRASGVTDTQYF.